This record looks at one T cell receptor beta chain sequence and its context. The germline V gene encodes CDR1 MNHEY and CDR2 SVGEGT. V was pared by 5 bases and J by 4 bases, with 18 bases between. The CDR3 is 16 amino acids. Produced via immunoSEQ multiplex PCR; TCRdb's table is partial and in-frame only. The sample shows around 82,000 clones, around 87% of them seen only once. The sample is drawn from a study of control samples from healthy donors and cancer patients. The sequence came from a man aged 45-60 years in good health. Sequencing input: blood. The J gene is TRBJ2-4, the V gene TRBV6-2 or TRBV6-3; D perhaps matches TRBD1 (6 bases). The CDR3 is CASSQPITGRKNIQYF. Written as DNA, the CDR3 is TGTGCCAGCAGTCAACCTATTACAGGGAGAAAAAACATTCAGTACTTC.